This paragraph reports one TCR beta chain. Its antigen is as yet unknown. The data were taken from a study of T cell repertoires in cytomegalovirus infection. Germline CDR1 is MNHEY and CDR2 is SVGEGT. This CDR3 has 16 residues. Trimming stripped 6 bases from V and 3 bases from J, with 20 bases between. Using its own MiXCR run on the reads, TCRdb lists one record per CDR3 protein. Among about 770,000 distinct CDR3 sequences listed, about 29% were seen once. The chain joins TRBV6-2 or TRBV6-3 to TRBJ1-1, with unresolved D. The sequencing here drew on cultured CD8+ T cells from PBMCs, taken from culture after CMV antigen stimulation. The receptor was isolated from a human donor in good health (CMV status not recorded). Some clones in this sample may be carry-over from other donors' samples. CDR3 sequence (DNA): TGTGCCAGCAGCCGTCACCCGGGAGAGTTGGACACTGAAGCTTTCTTT. This gives the protein CASSRHPGELDTEAFF.